Listed below are T cell receptor beta chains from one sample, sequenced in a study of human T cells and chemical hapten exposure. MiXCR, run by TCRdb on the RACE reads, gives a single entry per CDR3 protein. The top ten clones hold about 2% of a sample with some 52,000 distinct CDR3 sequences, approximately 11% of them seen once. The starting material was whole blood, obtained in connection with sensitization to the hapten diphenylcyclopropenone (DPC). The receptors were sampled from a middle-aged woman with alopecia areata. Some clones in this sample may be carry-over from other donors' samples. Both conserved end residues are part of each CDR3. The D gene is left open where the match is weak. Clone size is stated in some rows and not others, as once, few, many or a class when expanded.

DNA	CDR3	V	J	size	D
TGTGCCAGCAGCCCAACACCCCCACCGGGACGTAGAAGAATGTTGCCCCACGAGCAGTACTTC	CASSPTPPPGRRRMLPHEQYF	TRBV7-9	TRBJ2-7	many	.
TGTGCCGGCGGACAGGGGATCACTGAAGCTTTCTTT	CAGGQGITEAFF	TRBV2	TRBJ1-1	.	TRBD1
TGTGCCAGCAGTCTTTACGGGACTAAAGTACCCACTGAAGCTTTCTTT	CASSLYGTKVPTEAFF	TRBV3-1	TRBJ1-1	many	.
TGTGCCTGGGGACAGGGACTGAACACTGAAGCTTTCTTT	CAWGQGLNTEAFF	TRBV30	TRBJ1-1	many	TRBD1
TGTGCCAGCAGGTTCGGATGGGATGAGCAGTTCTTC	CASRFGWDEQFF	TRBV6-1	TRBJ2-1	.	.
TGTGCCAGCAGCTCTCGGACAGGTATGAACACTGAAGCTTTCTTT	CASSSRTGMNTEAFF	TRBV7-8	TRBJ1-1	many	TRBD1
TGTGCCAGCACCATGGACGGTAGCTCCTACAATGAGCAGTTCTTC	CASTMDGSSYNEQFF	TRBV6-2/TRBV6-3	TRBJ2-1	many	.
TGCAGTGCTAGAGGGGGAGAGGGTGCTCCAGATACGCAGTATTTT	CSARGGEGAPDTQYF	TRBV20-1	TRBJ2-3	many	.
TGTGCCAGCAGCTTAGGGTTAGCGTACTACGAGCAGTACTTC	CASSLGLAYYEQYF	TRBV7-2	TRBJ2-7	many	.
TGTGCCAGCGTCGAGGGACTAGCCTTCTACGAGCAGTACTTC	CASVEGLAFYEQYF	TRBV28	TRBJ2-7	.	TRBD2
TGCGCCAGCAGCTTGGGGGCGGCTGACTTCAATCAGCCCCAGCATTTT	CASSLGAADFNQPQHF	TRBV5-1	TRBJ1-5	.	.
TGTGCCAGCAGTTTAGGTTGGACAGGGGATATGTTGTACACTGAAGCTTTCTTT	CASSLGWTGDMLYTEAFF	TRBV28	TRBJ1-1	.	TRBD1
TGTGCCAGCAGCTTACCGCGTGAGCAGTTCTTC	CASSLPREQFF	TRBV7-9	TRBJ2-1	.	.
TGCGCCAGCAGCCAAGAGAGGGCTGCTGGGACGTATTCACCCCTCCACTTT	CASSQERAAGTYSPLHF	TRBV4-3	TRBJ1-6	.	.
TGTGCCAGCAGGTTCGTTGGCACAGATACGCAGTATTTT	CASRFVGTDTQYF	TRBV6-2/TRBV6-3	TRBJ2-3	few	.
TGTGCCAGCAGCTTGCTACGGGAAAACACAGATACGCAGTATTTT	CASSLLRENTDTQYF	TRBV5-4	TRBJ2-3	few	.
TGCGCCAGCGGGACGGGGAGGACAGATACGCAGTATTTT	CASGTGRTDTQYF	TRBV10-2	TRBJ2-3	many	.
TGTGCCAGCACCCGGGACACCCCAAACATTCAGTACTTC	CASTRDTPNIQYF	TRBV12-3/TRBV12-4	TRBJ2-4	few	.
TGTGCCAGCAGCCTTGCGAGGGACAGGGTCAATCAGCCCCAGCATTTT	CASSLARDRVNQPQHF	TRBV5-4	TRBJ1-5	few	TRBD1
TGTGCCAGCAGAGAATCCCCTGGGGCCAACGTCCTGACTTTC	CASRESPGANVLTF	TRBV7-3	TRBJ2-6	.	.
TGTGCCAGCAGTTACGAAGTAAATCAGCCCCAGCATTTT	CASSYEVNQPQHF	TRBV6-2/TRBV6-3	TRBJ1-5	few	.
TGTGCCAGCAGCTTAGGACGGGAGCAGTACTTC	CASSLGREQYF	TRBV11-2	TRBJ2-7	many	.
TGTGCCAGCAGCTTGGAATCGGCGGGGAGCTCCTACAATGAGCAGTTCTTC	CASSLESAGSSYNEQFF	TRBV5-4	TRBJ2-1	.	.
TGTGCCAGCAGTGCACTAGCGGGGAAGATGTATACGCAGTATTTT	CASSALAGKMYTQYF	TRBV6-6	TRBJ2-3	few	TRBD2
TGTGCCAGCAGCCCCCAGGTCCAGGTTCGGGAGCAGTACTTC	CASSPQVQVREQYF	TRBV14	TRBJ2-7	many	.
TGTGCCAGCAGCGAGGCGGGCGGGCCCACCTACGAGCAGTACTTC	CASSEAGGPTYEQYF	TRBV11-2	TRBJ2-7	many	.
TGTGCCAGCAGCTGGGCAGATACGCAGTATTTT	CASSWADTQYF	TRBV9	TRBJ2-3	.	.
TGTGCCAGCACCACTGATAGCGGGGGGGTGGGAGATACGCAGTATTTT	CASTTDSGGVGDTQYF	TRBV6-6	TRBJ2-3	few	TRBD2